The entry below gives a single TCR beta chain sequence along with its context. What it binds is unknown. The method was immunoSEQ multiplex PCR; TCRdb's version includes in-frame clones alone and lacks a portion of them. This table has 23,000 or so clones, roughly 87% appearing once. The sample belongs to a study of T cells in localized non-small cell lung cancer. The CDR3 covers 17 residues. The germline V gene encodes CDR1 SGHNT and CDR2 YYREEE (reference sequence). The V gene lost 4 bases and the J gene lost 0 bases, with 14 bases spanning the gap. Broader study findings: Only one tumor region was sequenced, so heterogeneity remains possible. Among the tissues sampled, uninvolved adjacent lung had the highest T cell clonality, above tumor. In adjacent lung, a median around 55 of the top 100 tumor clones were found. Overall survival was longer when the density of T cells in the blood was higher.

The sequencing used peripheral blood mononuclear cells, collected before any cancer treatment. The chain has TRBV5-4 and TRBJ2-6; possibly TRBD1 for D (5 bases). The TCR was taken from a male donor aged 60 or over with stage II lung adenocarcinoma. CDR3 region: CASSLDIGASGANVLTF. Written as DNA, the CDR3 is TGTGCCAGCAGCCTGGATATTGGGGCCTCTGGGGCCAACGTCCTGACTTTC.